The rows below give T cell receptor beta chains drawn from one sample of a study of response to subunit inactivated influenza vaccine. TCRdb re-analysed the RT-PCR reads in MiXCR, keeping a single row per CDR3 protein. In the table there are 860,000 or so distinct CDR3 sequences, about 20% of which are singletons. Sequenced here: PBMCs from blood, sampled about 5 days after vaccination. The receptors derive from a man aged 45-65 years who received an inactivated influenza vaccine. The conserved cysteine and the conserved F or W are not part of the CDR3 here. Fields, in order: V gene, J gene, clone size, D gene, CDR3 protein. A D gene is named only where the DNA matches it firmly. The listing skips clone size in some rows; elsewhere it reads once, few, many or a size class.

V: TRBV7-6
J: TRBJ2-3
size: -
D: TRBD2
CDR3: ASRRTGGGGTDTQY

V: TRBV20-1
J: TRBJ1-3
size: -
D: -
CDR3: SASDQGWAGNTIY

V: TRBV20-1
J: TRBJ2-5
size: -
D: TRBD2
CDR3: SAGTSGRSETQY

V: TRBV20-1
J: TRBJ2-3
size: -
D: TRBD2
CDR3: SARTGLAADTQY

V: TRBV28
J: TRBJ2-1
size: -
D: TRBD2
CDR3: ASSLPLAGGSDEQF

V: TRBV11-2
J: TRBJ2-7
size: few
D: -
CDR3: ASSLGGHPYEQY

V: TRBV20-1
J: TRBJ2-5
size: -
D: TRBD1
CDR3: SARAGTETRPQY

V: TRBV10-3
J: TRBJ2-5
size: -
D: -
CDR3: AIGGTGVQETQY

V: TRBV29-1
J: TRBJ2-2
size: many
D: -
CDR3: SVSITGFQTGELF

V: TRBV28
J: TRBJ2-3
size: many
D: -
CDR3: ASSLRDTQY

V: TRBV15
J: TRBJ1-1
size: -
D: -
CDR3: ATRRGPERTNTEAF

V: TRBV12-3/TRBV12-4
J: TRBJ2-1
size: many
D: -
CDR3: AQRDFYNEQF

V: TRBV5-1
J: TRBJ2-3
size: few
D: -
CDR3: ASTSIGTDTQY

V: TRBV9
J: TRBJ2-7
size: few
D: TRBD1
CDR3: ASSVGPLGQASYEQY

V: TRBV6-2/TRBV6-3
J: TRBJ2-7
size: -
D: -
CDR3: ASSYSKNVEQY

V: TRBV5-1
J: TRBJ2-2
size: few
D: -
CDR3: ATRISGNTGELF

V: TRBV5-1
J: TRBJ1-6
size: -
D: -
CDR3: ASSPQEYNSPLH

V: TRBV7-9
J: TRBJ1-4
size: -
D: -
CDR3: ASSFSVASEKLF

V: TRBV12-3/TRBV12-4
J: TRBJ2-7
size: many
D: TRBD1
CDR3: ASSTDRVGREQY

V: TRBV20-1
J: TRBJ2-5
size: few
D: -
CDR3: SASQGGGQETQY

V: TRBV10-3
J: TRBJ1-3
size: few
D: -
CDR3: AISEGRSSGNTIY

V: TRBV12-3/TRBV12-4
J: TRBJ1-5
size: few
D: TRBD1
CDR3: ASSLTGQGADNQPQH

V: TRBV15
J: TRBJ1-2
size: many
D: TRBD1
CDR3: ATSIQTGGYGYT

V: TRBV20-1
J: TRBJ2-1
size: -
D: -
CDR3: SARALDSPRNEQF

V: TRBV20-1
J: TRBJ2-1
size: -
D: TRBD2
CDR3: SARRSGRGYNEQF

V: TRBV5-6
J: TRBJ1-5
size: -
D: -
CDR3: ASSFNRGLGSQPQH

V: TRBV29-1
J: TRBJ1-1
size: few
D: -
CDR3: SVVKQMNTEAF

V: TRBV7-2
J: TRBJ2-1
size: few
D: TRBD2
CDR3: ASSLVAGGPSYNEQF

V: TRBV7-9
J: TRBJ2-4
size: -
D: -
CDR3: ASSSFGSKNIQY

V: TRBV6-4
J: TRBJ2-1
size: -
D: TRBD2
CDR3: ASSLGGLGVNEQF

V: TRBV7-9
J: TRBJ2-5
size: -
D: -
CDR3: ASSQDGTRRETQY

V: TRBV30
J: TRBJ2-3
size: -
D: TRBD2
CDR3: AWSVGGGTDTQY

V: TRBV3-1
J: TRBJ1-2
size: -
D: -
CDR3: ASRNRAAYGYT

V: TRBV5-1
J: TRBJ2-7
size: -
D: -
CDR3: ASSSGSASYEQY

V: TRBV12-3/TRBV12-4
J: TRBJ1-4
size: many
D: TRBD1
CDR3: ASTPNTGQTNEKLF

V: TRBV6-5
J: TRBJ1-5
size: -
D: -
CDR3: ASVLAAYSNQPQH

V: TRBV6-2/TRBV6-3
J: TRBJ1-1
size: few
D: -
CDR3: ASSFRQVTEAF

V: TRBV7-3
J: TRBJ2-3
size: -
D: -
CDR3: ASGTRSTDTQY

V: TRBV12-3/TRBV12-4
J: TRBJ1-2
size: -
D: -
CDR3: ASTLGVGYT